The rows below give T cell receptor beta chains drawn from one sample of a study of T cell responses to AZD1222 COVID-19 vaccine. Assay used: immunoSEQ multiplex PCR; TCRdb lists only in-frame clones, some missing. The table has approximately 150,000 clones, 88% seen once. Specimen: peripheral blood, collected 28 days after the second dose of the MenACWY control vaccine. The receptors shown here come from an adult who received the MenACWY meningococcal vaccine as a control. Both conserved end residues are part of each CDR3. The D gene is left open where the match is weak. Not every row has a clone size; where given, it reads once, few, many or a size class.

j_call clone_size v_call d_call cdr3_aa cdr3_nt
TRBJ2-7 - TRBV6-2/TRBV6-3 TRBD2 CASSHGLAGPYEQYF TGTGCCAGCAGCCACGGGCTAGCGGGGCCCTACGAGCAGTACTTC
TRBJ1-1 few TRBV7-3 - CASSPRGWGDTEAFF TGTGCCAGCAGCCCCAGAGGGTGGGGCGACACTGAAGCTTTCTTT
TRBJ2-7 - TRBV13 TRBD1 CASSLGTGIDEQYF TGTGCCAGCAGCTTAGGGACAGGGATCGACGAGCAGTACTTC
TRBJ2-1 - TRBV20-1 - CSASASSYNEQFF TGCAGTGCTAGTGCTAGCTCCTACAATGAGCAGTTCTTC
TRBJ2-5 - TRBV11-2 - CASSLRETQYF TGTGCCAGCAGCTTGAGAGAGACCCAGTACTTC
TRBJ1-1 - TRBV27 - CASSLTGNTEAFF TGTGCCAGCAGTTTGACAGGGAACACTGAAGCTTTCTTT
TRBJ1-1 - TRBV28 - CASSWGLGTEAFF TGTGCCAGCAGTTGGGGGCTGGGCACTGAAGCTTTCTTT
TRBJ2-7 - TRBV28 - CASSPNPSYEQYF TGTGCCAGCAGTCCCAACCCGTCCTACGAGCAGTACTTC
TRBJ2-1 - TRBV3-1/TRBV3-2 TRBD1 CASSRPQGVLDEQFF TGTGCCAGCAGCCGCCCACAGGGGGTATTGGATGAGCAGTTCTTC
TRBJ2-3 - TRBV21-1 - CASSKLSTTQYF TGTGCCAGCAGCAAACTATCAACTACGCAGTATTTT
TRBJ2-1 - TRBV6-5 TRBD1 CASTLVTGAEQFF TGTGCCAGCACCCTAGTGACAGGGGCTGAGCAGTTCTTC
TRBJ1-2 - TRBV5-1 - CASKQSGENGYTF TGCGCCAGTAAACAGTCAGGGGAGAATGGCTACACCTTC
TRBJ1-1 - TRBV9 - CASSDGGAPNTEAFF TGTGCCAGCAGCGACGGGGGGGCGCCGAACACTGAAGCTTTCTTT
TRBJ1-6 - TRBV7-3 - CASSLTRASYNSPLHF TGTGCCAGCAGCTTAACCAGGGCCTCCTATAATTCACCCCTCCACTTT
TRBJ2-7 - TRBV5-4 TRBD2 CASSLLAGEREQYF TGTGCCAGCAGCCTACTAGCGGGAGAGCGGGAGCAGTACTTC
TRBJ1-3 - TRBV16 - CASAPGRSNTIYF TGTGCCAGCGCCCCCGGGAGGTCAAACACCATATATTTT
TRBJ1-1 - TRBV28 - CASTPPYTMNTEAFF TGTGCCAGCACCCCCCCGTACACCATGAACACTGAAGCTTTCTTT
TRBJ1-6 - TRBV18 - CASSPQTPSQDNSPLHF TGTGCCAGCTCACCACAAACCCCGAGCCAGGATAATTCACCCCTCCACTTT
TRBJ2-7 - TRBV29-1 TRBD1 CSVKKTGATSYEQYF TGCAGCGTTAAAAAGACAGGGGCGACTTCCTACGAGCAGTACTTC
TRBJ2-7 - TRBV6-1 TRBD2 CASRLAEPYEQYF TGTGCCAGCAGACTAGCGGAGCCCTACGAGCAGTACTTC
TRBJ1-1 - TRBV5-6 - CASSHEPGTEAFF TGTGCCAGCAGCCATGAACCCGGGACAGAAGCTTTCTTT
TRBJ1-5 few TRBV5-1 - CASSSDGGYQPQHF TGCGCCAGCAGCTCGGACGGTGGTTATCAGCCCCAGCATTTT
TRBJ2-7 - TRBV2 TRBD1 CASSGQGLPYEQYF TGTGCCAGCAGTGGACAGGGGCTCCCCTACGAGCAGTACTTC
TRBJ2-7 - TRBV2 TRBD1 CASSPPTGRRAEQYF TGTGCCAGCAGCCCACCGACAGGGCGCCGCGCCGAGCAGTACTTC
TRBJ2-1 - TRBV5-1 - CASSMDSYNEQFF TGCGCCAGCAGCATGGACAGCTACAATGAGCAGTTCTTC
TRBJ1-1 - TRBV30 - CAWSRGTEAFF TGTGCCTGGAGTCGTGGGACTGAAGCTTTCTTT
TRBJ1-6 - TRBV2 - CASSGQTVPHF TGTGCCAGCAGTGGCCAGACAGTCCCCCACTTT